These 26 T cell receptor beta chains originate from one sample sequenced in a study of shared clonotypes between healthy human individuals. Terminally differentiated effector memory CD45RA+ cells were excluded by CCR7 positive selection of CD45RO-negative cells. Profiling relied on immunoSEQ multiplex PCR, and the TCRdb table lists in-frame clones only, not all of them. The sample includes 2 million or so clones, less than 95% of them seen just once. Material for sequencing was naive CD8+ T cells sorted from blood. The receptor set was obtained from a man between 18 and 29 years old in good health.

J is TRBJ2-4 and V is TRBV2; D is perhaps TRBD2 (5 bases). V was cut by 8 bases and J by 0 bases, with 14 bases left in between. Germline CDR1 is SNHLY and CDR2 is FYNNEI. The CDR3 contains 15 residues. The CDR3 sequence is CASSEGVSAKNIQYF. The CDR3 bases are TGTGCCAGCTCTGAGGGCGTCTCAGCCAAAAACATTCAGTACTTC. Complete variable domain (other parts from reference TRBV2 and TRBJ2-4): EPEVTQTPSHQVTQMGQEVILRCVPISNHLYFYWYRQILGQKVEFLVSFYNNEISEKSEIFDDQFSVERPDGSNFTLKIRSTKLEDSAMYFCASSEGVSAKNIQYFGAGTRLSVL.

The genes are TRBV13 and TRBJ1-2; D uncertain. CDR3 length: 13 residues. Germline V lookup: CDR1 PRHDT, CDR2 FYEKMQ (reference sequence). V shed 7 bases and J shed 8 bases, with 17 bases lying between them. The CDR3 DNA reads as TGTGCCAGCACCAGAGAAAGGGTTCACGGCTACACCTTC. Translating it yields CASTRERVHGYTF.

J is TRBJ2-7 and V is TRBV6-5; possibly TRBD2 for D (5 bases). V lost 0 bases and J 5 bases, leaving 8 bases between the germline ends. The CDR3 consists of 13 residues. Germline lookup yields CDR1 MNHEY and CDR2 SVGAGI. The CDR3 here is CASSYSGLDEQYF. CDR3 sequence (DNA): TGTGCCAGCAGTTACTCCGGACTTGACGAGCAGTACTTC.

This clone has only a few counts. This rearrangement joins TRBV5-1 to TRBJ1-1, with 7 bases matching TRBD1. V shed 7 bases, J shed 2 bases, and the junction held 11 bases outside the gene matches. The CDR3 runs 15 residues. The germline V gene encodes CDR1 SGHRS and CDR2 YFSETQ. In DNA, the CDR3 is TGCGCCAGCGTGATCCGAGGGGGCGGCAACACTGAAGCTTTCTTT. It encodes CASVIRGGGNTEAFF.

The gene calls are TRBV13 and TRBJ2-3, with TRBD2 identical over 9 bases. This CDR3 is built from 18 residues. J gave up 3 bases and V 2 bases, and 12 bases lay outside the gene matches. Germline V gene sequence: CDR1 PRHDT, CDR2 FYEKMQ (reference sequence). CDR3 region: CASSLPPRREGPTDTQYF. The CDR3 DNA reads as TGTGCCAGCAGCTTACCCCCTCGGCGGGAGGGCCCTACAGATACGCAGTATTTT.

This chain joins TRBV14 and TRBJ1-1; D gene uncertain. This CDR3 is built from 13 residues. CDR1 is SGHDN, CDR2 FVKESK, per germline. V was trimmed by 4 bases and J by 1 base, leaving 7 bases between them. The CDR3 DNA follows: TGTGCCAGCAGCCTGTACAGGAACACTGAAGCTTTCTTT. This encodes CASSLYRNTEAFF. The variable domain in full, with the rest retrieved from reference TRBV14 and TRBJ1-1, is EAGVTQFPSHSVIEKGQTVTLRCDPISGHDNLYWYRRVMGKEIKFLLHFVKESKQDESGMPNNRFLAERTGGTYSTLKVQPAELEDSGVYFCASSLYRNTEAFFGQGTRLTVV.

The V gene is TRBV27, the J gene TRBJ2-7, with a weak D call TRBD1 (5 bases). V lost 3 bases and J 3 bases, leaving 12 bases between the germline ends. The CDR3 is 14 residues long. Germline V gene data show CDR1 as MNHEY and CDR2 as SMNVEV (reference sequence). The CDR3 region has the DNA TGTGCCAGCAGTTTCGCGTCGCAGGGCTACGAGCAGTACTTC. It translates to CASSFASQGYEQYF.

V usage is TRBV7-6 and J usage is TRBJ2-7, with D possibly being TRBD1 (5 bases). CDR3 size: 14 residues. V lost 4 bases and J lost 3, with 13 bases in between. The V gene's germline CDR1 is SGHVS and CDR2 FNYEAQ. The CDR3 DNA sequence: TGTGCCAGCAGCTCTGCCGACAGCAACTACGAGCAGTACTTC. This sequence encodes CASSSADSNYEQYF. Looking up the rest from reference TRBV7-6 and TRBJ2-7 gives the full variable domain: GAGVSQSPRYKVTKRGQDVALRCDPISGHVSLYWYRQALGQGPEFLTYFNYEAQQDKSGLPNDRFSAERPEGSISTLTIQRTEQRDSAMYRCASSSADSNYEQYFGPGTRLTVT.

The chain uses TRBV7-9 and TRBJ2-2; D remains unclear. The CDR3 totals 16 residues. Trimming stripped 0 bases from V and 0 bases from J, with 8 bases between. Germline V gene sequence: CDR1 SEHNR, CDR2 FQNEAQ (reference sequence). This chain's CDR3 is CASSLAFASNTGELFF. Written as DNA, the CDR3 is TGTGCCAGCAGCTTAGCGTTCGCGTCGAACACCGGGGAGCTGTTTTTT.

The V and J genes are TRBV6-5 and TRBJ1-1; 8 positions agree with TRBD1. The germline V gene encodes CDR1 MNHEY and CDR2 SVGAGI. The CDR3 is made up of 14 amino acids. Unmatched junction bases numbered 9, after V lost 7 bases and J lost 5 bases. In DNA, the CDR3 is TGTGCCAGCAATGACAGGGGCGGAACAACTGAAGCTTTCTTT. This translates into CASNDRGGTTEAFF.

The DNA for the CDR3 is TGTGCCTGGACCATGGACAGTTCCATGAACACTGAAGCTTTCTTT. It translates to CAWTMDSSMNTEAFF. This rearrangement joins TRBV30 to TRBJ1-1; weak D call: TRBD1 (6 bases). V dropped 4 bases and J dropped 0 bases, with 15 bases sitting between them. In germline, CDR1 is GTSNPN, CDR2 SVGIG (reference sequence). The CDR3 totals 15 residues.

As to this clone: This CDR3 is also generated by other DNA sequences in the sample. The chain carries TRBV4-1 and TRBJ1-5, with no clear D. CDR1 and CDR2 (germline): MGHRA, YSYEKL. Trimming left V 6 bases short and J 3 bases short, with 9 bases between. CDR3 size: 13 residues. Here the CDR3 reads CASSYGLNQPQHF. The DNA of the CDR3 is TGCGCCAGCAGTTATGGGCTCAATCAGCCCCAGCATTTT.

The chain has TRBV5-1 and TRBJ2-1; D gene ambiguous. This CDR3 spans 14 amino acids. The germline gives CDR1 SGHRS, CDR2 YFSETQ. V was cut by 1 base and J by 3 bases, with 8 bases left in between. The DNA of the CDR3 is TGCGCCAGCAGCTTGCGTTGGGGCTACAATGAGCAGTTCTTC. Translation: CASSLRWGYNEQFF.

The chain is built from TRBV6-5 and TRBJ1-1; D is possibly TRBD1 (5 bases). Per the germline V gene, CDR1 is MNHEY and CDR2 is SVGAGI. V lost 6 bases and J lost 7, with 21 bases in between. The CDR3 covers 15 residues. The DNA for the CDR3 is TGTGCCAGCAGCTACCTGACAGCGTCCACCGGTGAAGCTTTCTTT. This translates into CASSYLTASTGEAFF.

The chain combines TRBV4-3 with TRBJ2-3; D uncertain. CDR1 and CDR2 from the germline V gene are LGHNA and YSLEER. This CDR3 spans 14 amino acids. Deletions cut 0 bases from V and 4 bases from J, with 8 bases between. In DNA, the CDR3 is TGCGCCAGCAGCCAAGATTGGAATGCAGATACGCAGTATTTT. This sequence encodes CASSQDWNADTQYF.

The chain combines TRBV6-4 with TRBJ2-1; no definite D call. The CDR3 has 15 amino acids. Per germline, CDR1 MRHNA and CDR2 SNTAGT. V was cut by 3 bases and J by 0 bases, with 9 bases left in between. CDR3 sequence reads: CASSERPSSYNEQFF. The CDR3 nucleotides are TGTGCCAGCAGTGAAAGGCCTAGCTCCTACAATGAGCAGTTCTTC.

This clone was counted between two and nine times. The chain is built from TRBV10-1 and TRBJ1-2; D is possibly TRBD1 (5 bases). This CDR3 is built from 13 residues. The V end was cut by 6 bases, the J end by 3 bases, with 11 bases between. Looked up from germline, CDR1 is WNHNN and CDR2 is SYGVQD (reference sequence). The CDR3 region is CASSRDRDYGYTF. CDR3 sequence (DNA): TGCGCCAGCAGCCGCGACAGAGACTATGGCTACACCTTC.

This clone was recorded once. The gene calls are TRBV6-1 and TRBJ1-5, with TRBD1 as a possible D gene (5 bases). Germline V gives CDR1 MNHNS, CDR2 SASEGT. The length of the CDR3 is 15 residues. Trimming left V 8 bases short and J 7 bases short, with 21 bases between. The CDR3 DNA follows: TGTGCCAGCTGGCCGGGCAGGGTGGCAGGGCAGCCCCAGCATTTT. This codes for CASWPGRVAGQPQHF.

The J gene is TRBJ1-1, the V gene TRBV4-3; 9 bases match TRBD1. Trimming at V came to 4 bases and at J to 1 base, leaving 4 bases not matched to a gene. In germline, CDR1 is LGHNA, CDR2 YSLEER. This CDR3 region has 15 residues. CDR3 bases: TGCGCCAGCAGCCGGACAGGGGTTAAGAACACTGAAGCTTTCTTT. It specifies CASSRTGVKNTEAFF.

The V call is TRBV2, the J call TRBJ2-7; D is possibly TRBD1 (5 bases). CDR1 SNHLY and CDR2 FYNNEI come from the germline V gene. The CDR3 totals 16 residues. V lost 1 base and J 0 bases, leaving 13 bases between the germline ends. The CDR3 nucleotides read TGTGCCAGCAGTGAAGAGGGGTATGAGAGCTCCTACGAGCAGTACTTC. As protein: CASSEEGYESSYEQYF. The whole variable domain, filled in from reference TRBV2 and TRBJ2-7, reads EPEVTQTPSHQVTQMGQEVILRCVPISNHLYFYWYRQILGQKVEFLVSFYNNEISEKSEIFDDQFSVERPDGSNFTLKIRSTKLEDSAMYFCASSEEGYESSYEQYFGPGTRLTVT.

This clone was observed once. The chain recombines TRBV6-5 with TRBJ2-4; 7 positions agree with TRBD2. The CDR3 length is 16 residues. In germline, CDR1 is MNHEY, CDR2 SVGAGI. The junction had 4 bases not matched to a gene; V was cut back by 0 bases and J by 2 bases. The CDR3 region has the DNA TGTGCCAGCAGTTACTCGGGGGAGGGCCCCAAAAACATTCAGTACTTC. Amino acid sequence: CASSYSGEGPKNIQYF.

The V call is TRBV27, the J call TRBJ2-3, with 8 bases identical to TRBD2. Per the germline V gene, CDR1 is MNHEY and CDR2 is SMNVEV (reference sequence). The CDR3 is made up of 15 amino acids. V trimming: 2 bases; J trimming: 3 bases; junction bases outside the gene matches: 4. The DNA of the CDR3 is TGTGCCAGCAGTTTACGTAGCGGGAAAACAGATACGCAGTATTTT. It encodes CASSLRSGKTDTQYF.

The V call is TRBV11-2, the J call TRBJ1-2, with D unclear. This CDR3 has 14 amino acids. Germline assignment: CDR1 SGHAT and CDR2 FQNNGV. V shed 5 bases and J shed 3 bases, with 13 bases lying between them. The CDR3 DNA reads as TGTGCCAGCAGCCCTGGGATGGCGGACTATGGCTACACCTTC. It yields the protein CASSPGMADYGYTF.

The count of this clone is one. CDR3 DNA: TGTGCCAGCAGTTCAGGACAGCGCAATCAGCCCCAGCATTTT. Its protein is CASSSGQRNQPQHF. The rearrangement links TRBV27 to TRBJ1-5; a possible D gene is TRBD1 (6 bases). Trimming shortened V by 4 bases and J by 2 bases, and 9 bases separated the two germline ends. CDR3 length equals 14 residues. Germline V gene lookup returns CDR1 MNHEY and CDR2 SMNVEV (reference sequence).

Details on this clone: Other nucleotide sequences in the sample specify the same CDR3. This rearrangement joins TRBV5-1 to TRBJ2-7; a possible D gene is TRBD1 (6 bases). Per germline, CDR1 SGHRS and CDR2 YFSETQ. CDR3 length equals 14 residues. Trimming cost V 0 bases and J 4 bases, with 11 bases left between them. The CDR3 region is CASSLEQGPYEQYF. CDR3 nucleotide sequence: TGCGCCAGCAGCTTGGAGCAGGGGCCTTACGAGCAGTACTTC.

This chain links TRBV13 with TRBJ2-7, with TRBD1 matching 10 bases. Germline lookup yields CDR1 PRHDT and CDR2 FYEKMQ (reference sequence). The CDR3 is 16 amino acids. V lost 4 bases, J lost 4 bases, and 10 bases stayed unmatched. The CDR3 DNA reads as TGTGCCAGCAGCTCCGGGACAGGGGCAGGGGTTTACGAGCAGTACTTC. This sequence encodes CASSSGTGAGVYEQYF.